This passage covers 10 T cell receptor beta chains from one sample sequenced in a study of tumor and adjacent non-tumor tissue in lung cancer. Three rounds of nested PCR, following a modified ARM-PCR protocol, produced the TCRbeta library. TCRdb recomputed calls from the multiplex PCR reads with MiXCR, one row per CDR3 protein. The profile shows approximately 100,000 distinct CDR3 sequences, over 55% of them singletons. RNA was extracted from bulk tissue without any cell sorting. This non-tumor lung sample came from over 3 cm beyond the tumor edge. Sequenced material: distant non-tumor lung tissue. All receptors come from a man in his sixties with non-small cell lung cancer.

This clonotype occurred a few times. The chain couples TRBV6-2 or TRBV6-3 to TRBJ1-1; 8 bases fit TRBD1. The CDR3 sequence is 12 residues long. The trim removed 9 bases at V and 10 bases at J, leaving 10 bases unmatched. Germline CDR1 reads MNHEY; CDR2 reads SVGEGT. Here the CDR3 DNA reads TGTGCCAGTAGTACGACAGGGGACTCAGCTTTCTTT. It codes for CASSTTGDSAFF.

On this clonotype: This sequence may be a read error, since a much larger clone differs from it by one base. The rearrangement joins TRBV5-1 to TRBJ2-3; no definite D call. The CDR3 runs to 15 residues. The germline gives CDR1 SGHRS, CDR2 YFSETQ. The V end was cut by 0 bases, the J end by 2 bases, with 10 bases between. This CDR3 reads CASSLDRTYTDTQYF. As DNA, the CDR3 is TGCGCCAGCAGCTTGGACAGAACCTACACAGATACGCAGTATTTT.

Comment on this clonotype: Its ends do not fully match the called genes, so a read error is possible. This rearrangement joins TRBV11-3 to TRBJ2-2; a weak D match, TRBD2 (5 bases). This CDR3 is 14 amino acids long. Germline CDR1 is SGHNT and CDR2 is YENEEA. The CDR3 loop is CASSPEELAGELFF. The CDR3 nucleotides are TGTGCCAGCAGCCCCGAGGAGCTTGCCGGGGAGCTATTTTTT.

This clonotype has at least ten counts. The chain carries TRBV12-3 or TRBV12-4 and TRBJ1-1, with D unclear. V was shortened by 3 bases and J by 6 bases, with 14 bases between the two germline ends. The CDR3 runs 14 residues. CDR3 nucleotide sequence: TGTGCCAGCAGTTTTTATGGGTCTAGTGCTGAAGCTTTCTTT. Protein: CASSFYGSSAEAFF.

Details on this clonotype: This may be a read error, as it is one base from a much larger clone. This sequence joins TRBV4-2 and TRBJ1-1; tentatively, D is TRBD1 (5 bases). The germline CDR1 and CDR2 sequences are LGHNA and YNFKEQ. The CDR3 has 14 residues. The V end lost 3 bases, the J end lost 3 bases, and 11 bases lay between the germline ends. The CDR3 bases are TGTGCCAGCAGCCATAATCGGGGGGACACTGAAGCTTTCTTT. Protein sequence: CASSHNRGDTEAFF.

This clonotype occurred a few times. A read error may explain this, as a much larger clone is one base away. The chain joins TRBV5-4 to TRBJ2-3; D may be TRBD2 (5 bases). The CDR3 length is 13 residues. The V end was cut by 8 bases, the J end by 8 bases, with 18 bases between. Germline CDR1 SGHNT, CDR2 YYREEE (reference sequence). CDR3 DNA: TGTGCCAGAAGTAAAAGCCTAGAGGGTACGCAGTATTTT. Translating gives CARSKSLEGTQYF. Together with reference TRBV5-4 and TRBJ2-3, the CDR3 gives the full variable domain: ETGVTQSPTHLIKTRGQQVTLRCSSQSGHNTVSWYQQALGQGPQFIFQYYREEENGRGNFPPRFSGLQFPNYSSELNVNALELDDSALYLCARSKSLEGTQYFGPGTRLTVL.

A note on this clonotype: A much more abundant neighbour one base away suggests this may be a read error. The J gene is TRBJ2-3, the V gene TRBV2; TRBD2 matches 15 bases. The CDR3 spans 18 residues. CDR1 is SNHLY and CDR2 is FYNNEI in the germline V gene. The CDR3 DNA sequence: TGTGTCAGCAGTGGACCGGGACTAGCGGGAGGAAGCACAGATACGCAGTATTTT. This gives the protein CVSSGPGLAGGSTDTQYF.

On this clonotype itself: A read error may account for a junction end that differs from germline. The CDR3 sequence: CASNLGVSQPQYF. The CDR3 bases are TGTGCCAGCAATTTAGGGGTGAGTCAGCCCCAGTATTTT. The rearrangement joins TRBV12-3 or TRBV12-4 to TRBJ1-5, with D possibly being TRBD1 (5 bases). With the DNA end fitting TRBJ2-3 better, the J assignment may be wrong. The CDR3 is 13 residues long.

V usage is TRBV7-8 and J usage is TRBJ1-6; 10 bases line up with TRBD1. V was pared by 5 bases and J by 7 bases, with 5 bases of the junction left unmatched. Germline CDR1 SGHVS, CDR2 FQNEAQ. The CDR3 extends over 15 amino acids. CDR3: CASSPRDRGNSPLHF. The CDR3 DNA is TGTGCCAGCAGCCCGAGGGACAGGGGAAATTCACCCCTCCACTTT.

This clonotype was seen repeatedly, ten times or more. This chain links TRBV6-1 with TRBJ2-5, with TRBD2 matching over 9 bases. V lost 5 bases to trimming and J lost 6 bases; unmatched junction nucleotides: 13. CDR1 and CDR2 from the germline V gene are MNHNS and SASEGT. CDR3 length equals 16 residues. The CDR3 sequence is CASSPLRGGAGKTQYF. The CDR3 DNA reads TGTGCCAGCAGTCCACTCCGCGGGGGGGCTGGGAAGACCCAGTACTTC.